A selection of T cell receptor beta chains follows, all from one sample in a study of control samples from healthy donors and cancer patients. Measured with immunoSEQ multiplex PCR; TCRdb has only the in-frame clones, and not every one. The table records 50,000 to 75,000 clones, roughly 89% of them present only once. The sample comprised PBMCs. These receptors were obtained from a man aged 55 to 69 with colorectal cancer. CDR3s include the opening cysteine and the closing phenylalanine or tryptophan. D genes are given only for firm matches.

v_gene: TRBV2; j_gene: TRBJ2-1; d_gene: NA; CDR3aa: CASSEDRGSYNEQFF
v_gene: TRBV6-1; j_gene: TRBJ2-5; d_gene: TRBD2; CDR3aa: CASSEGLVGQETQYF
v_gene: TRBV15; j_gene: TRBJ1-4; d_gene: NA; CDR3aa: CATGPRAATNEKLFF
v_gene: TRBV28; j_gene: TRBJ1-2; d_gene: TRBD1; CDR3aa: CAAGQGEYGYTF
v_gene: TRBV18; j_gene: TRBJ1-2; d_gene: NA; CDR3aa: CASSPPATATQGYTF
v_gene: TRBV30; j_gene: TRBJ1-5; d_gene: NA; CDR3aa: CAWSVTDRQPQHF
v_gene: TRBV5-1; j_gene: TRBJ1-2; d_gene: TRBD1; CDR3aa: CASSPDRGNYGYTF
v_gene: TRBV3-1/TRBV3-2; j_gene: TRBJ2-5; d_gene: TRBD2; CDR3aa: CASSHAGTSKQETQYF
v_gene: TRBV3-1/TRBV3-2; j_gene: TRBJ2-2; d_gene: NA; CDR3aa: CASSQTQGYTGELFF
v_gene: TRBV3-1/TRBV3-2; j_gene: TRBJ1-1; d_gene: TRBD1; CDR3aa: CASSRTGARGTEAFF
v_gene: TRBV28; j_gene: TRBJ1-2; d_gene: NA; CDR3aa: CASSLPLTGPGYTF
v_gene: TRBV7-9; j_gene: TRBJ2-3; d_gene: NA; CDR3aa: CASSPTGARDTQYF
v_gene: TRBV10-1; j_gene: TRBJ1-5; d_gene: NA; CDR3aa: CASSENSLGPQHF
v_gene: TRBV5-5; j_gene: TRBJ1-1; d_gene: NA; CDR3aa: CASSLAVLGRGTEAFF
v_gene: TRBV19; j_gene: TRBJ2-7; d_gene: TRBD1; CDR3aa: CATHGQGAPEQYF
v_gene: TRBV13; j_gene: TRBJ1-1; d_gene: NA; CDR3aa: CASSLGRRANTEAFF
v_gene: TRBV10-1; j_gene: TRBJ2-3; d_gene: NA; CDR3aa: CASSESRANSTDTQYF
v_gene: TRBV5-1; j_gene: TRBJ1-2; d_gene: NA; CDR3aa: CASSPGPPRGYTF
v_gene: TRBV5-5; j_gene: TRBJ2-7; d_gene: TRBD1; CDR3aa: CASSLGQTGFYEQYF
v_gene: TRBV3-1/TRBV3-2; j_gene: TRBJ2-1; d_gene: TRBD2; CDR3aa: CASSQDASGEYNEQFF
v_gene: TRBV5-1; j_gene: TRBJ2-3; d_gene: NA; CDR3aa: CASSPAGGRDTQYF
v_gene: TRBV19; j_gene: TRBJ2-7; d_gene: NA; CDR3aa: CASSSEVYEQYF
v_gene: TRBV27; j_gene: TRBJ1-1; d_gene: TRBD1; CDR3aa: CASSSPPGTVNTEAFF
v_gene: TRBV5-6; j_gene: TRBJ2-3; d_gene: NA; CDR3aa: CASSFGEAGGDTQYF
v_gene: TRBV4-1; j_gene: TRBJ1-1; d_gene: NA; CDR3aa: CASSPRGSTLEAFF
v_gene: TRBV4-1; j_gene: TRBJ1-2; d_gene: NA; CDR3aa: CASSQVPRANYGYTF
v_gene: TRBV27; j_gene: TRBJ2-3; d_gene: TRBD1; CDR3aa: CASRNLRGRRTDTQYF
v_gene: TRBV7-2; j_gene: TRBJ2-2; d_gene: NA; CDR3aa: CASSYRTVGGELFF
v_gene: TRBV10-2; j_gene: TRBJ1-2; d_gene: TRBD1; CDR3aa: CASNPDRVNYGYTF
v_gene: TRBV7-9; j_gene: TRBJ1-2; d_gene: NA; CDR3aa: CASSLGEHYGYTF
v_gene: TRBV7-2; j_gene: TRBJ2-5; d_gene: TRBD2; CDR3aa: CASSLRASGQQETQYF
v_gene: TRBV2; j_gene: TRBJ2-7; d_gene: TRBD1; CDR3aa: CASSLTRDREQYF
v_gene: TRBV30; j_gene: TRBJ1-1; d_gene: TRBD1; CDR3aa: CAVGPGQTNTEAFF
v_gene: TRBV5-1; j_gene: TRBJ2-1; d_gene: NA; CDR3aa: CASSYGGGYPTYNEQFF
v_gene: TRBV5-3; j_gene: TRBJ2-7; d_gene: NA; CDR3aa: CARSLGDQGLWRGAYEQYF
v_gene: TRBV3-1/TRBV3-2; j_gene: TRBJ1-5; d_gene: NA; CDR3aa: CASSQAGEVQPQHF
v_gene: TRBV2; j_gene: TRBJ2-5; d_gene: TRBD1; CDR3aa: CASSTQGEETQYF
v_gene: TRBV6-2/TRBV6-3; j_gene: TRBJ2-3; d_gene: TRBD2; CDR3aa: CASSYVPSGLSTDTQYF
v_gene: TRBV18; j_gene: TRBJ1-3; d_gene: NA; CDR3aa: CASSPLPVGAGNTIYF
v_gene: TRBV7-8; j_gene: TRBJ2-1; d_gene: NA; CDR3aa: CASSLGRNEQFF
v_gene: TRBV4-1; j_gene: TRBJ2-2; d_gene: TRBD2; CDR3aa: CASRPTLAVNTGELFF
v_gene: TRBV11-2; j_gene: TRBJ2-1; d_gene: NA; CDR3aa: CASSLTGSLDEQFF
v_gene: TRBV28; j_gene: TRBJ2-7; d_gene: TRBD1; CDR3aa: CASRQGVYEQYF
v_gene: TRBV6-5; j_gene: TRBJ1-6; d_gene: NA; CDR3aa: CASSPGQSFLGALHF
v_gene: TRBV6-5; j_gene: TRBJ1-2; d_gene: TRBD1; CDR3aa: CASSYIGTGGRGYTF
v_gene: TRBV6-4; j_gene: TRBJ2-2; d_gene: NA; CDR3aa: CASSDRDTGELFF
v_gene: TRBV7-9; j_gene: TRBJ1-2; d_gene: TRBD1; CDR3aa: CASSTVGQGTDYTF
v_gene: TRBV2; j_gene: TRBJ2-2; d_gene: NA; CDR3aa: CASSAETTNTGELFF